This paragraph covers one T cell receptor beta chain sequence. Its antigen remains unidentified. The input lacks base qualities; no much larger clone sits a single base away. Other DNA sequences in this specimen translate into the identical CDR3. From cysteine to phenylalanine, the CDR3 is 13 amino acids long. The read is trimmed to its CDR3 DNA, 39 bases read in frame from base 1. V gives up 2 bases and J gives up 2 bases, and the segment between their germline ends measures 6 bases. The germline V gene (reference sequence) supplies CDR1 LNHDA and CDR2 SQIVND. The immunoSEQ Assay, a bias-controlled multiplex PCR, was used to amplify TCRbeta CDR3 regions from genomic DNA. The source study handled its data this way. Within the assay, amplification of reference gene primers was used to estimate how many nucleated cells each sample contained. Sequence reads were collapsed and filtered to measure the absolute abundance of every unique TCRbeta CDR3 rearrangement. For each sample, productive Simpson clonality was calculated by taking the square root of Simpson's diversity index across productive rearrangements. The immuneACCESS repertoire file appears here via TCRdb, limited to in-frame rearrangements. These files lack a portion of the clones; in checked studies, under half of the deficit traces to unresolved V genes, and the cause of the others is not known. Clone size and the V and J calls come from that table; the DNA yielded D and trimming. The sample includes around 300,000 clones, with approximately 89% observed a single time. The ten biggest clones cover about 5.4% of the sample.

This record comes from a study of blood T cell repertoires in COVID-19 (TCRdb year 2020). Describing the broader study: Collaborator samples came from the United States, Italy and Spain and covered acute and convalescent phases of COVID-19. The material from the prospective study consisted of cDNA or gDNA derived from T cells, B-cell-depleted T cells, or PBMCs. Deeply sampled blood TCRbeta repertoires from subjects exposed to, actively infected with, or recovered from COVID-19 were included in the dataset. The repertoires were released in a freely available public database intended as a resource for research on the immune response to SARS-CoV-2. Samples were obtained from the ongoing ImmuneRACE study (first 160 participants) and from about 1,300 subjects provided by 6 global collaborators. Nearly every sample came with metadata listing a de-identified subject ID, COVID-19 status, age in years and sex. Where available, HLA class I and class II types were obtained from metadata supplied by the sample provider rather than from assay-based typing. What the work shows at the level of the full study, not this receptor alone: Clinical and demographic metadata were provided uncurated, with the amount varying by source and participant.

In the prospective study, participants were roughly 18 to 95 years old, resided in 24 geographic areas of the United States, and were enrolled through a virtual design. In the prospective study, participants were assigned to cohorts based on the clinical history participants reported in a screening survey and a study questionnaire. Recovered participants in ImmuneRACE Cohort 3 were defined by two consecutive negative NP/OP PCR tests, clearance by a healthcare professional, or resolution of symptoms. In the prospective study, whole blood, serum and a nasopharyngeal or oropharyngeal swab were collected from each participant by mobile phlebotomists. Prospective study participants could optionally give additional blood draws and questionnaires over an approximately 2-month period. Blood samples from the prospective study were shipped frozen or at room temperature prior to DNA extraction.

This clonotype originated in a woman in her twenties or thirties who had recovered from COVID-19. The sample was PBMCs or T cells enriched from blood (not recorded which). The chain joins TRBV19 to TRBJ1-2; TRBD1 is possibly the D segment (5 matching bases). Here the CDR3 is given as CASSIRGNYGYTF. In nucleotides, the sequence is TGTGCCAGTAGTATACGGGGGAACTATGGCTACACCTTC.